This T cell receptor (beta chain) was obtained from a study of blood T cell repertoires in COVID-19. The wider study: Sources were T cells, B-cell-depleted T cells, or PBMCs; the material itself was cDNA or gDNA.

The protocol was immunoSEQ multiplex PCR, while the TCRdb copy is restricted to in-frame clones and leaves out a portion. Among roughly 44,000 clones listed, over 85% were seen once. Germline CDR1 and CDR2: LNHDA and SQIVND (reference sequence). V was shortened by 7 bases and J by 9 bases, with 16 bases between the two germline ends. The CDR3 contains 13 residues. The chain uses TRBV19 and TRBJ1-5, with D possibly TRBD1 on 5 matching bases. The sequenced material came from peripheral blood. This receptor was identified in an elderly man with acute or convalescent COVID-19. CDR3 amino acids: CASTGGVTMPQHF. CDR3 in DNA: TGTGCCAGTACCGGGGGGGTAACAATGCCCCAGCATTTT.